This is a list of T cell receptor beta chains from one sample in a study of Ad26.COV2.S vaccination and SARS-CoV-2 variants. The data were produced by immunoSEQ multiplex PCR, yet TCRdb's version contains in-frame clones alone and is incomplete. The sample contains approximately 300,000 clones, 70% to 90% of which appear only once. The sample here was peripheral blood, taken in a trial of Ad26.COV2.S vaccine versus placebo. The receptors originated from a person aged 18 to 59 who received the Ad26.COV2.S COVID-19 vaccine or a placebo. Each CDR3 is given with its conserved first and last residue. The order of the fields is D gene, clone size, V gene, J gene, CDR3 protein, CDR3 DNA. A D gene is named only where the DNA matches it firmly. Clone size is not always given. Where it is, it says once, few, many or a class for expanded clones.

>TRBD2|NA|TRBV5-1|TRBJ2-3
CASSLSSGGAADTQYF
TGCGCCAGCAGCTTATCTAGCGGGGGGGCCGCAGATACGCAGTATTTT
>TRBD1|NA|TRBV19|TRBJ2-1
CASSRRTGADYNEQFF
TGTGCCAGTAGTAGAAGGACAGGGGCGGACTACAATGAGCAGTTCTTC
>TRBD1|NA|TRBV19|TRBJ1-1
CASSPTGGILGEAFF
TGTGCCAGTAGTCCTACAGGGGGCATTTTGGGTGAAGCTTTCTTT
>TRBD1|NA|TRBV5-1|TRBJ1-2
CASSSEDRDPIYTF
TGCGCCAGCAGCTCTGAAGACAGGGATCCTATCTACACCTTC
>TRBD2|once|TRBV18|TRBJ2-5
CASSPASGETQYF
TGTGCCAGCTCACCGGCTAGCGGGGAGACCCAGTACTTC
>TRBD2|NA|TRBV11-2|TRBJ2-3
CASSLEKLAGRPDTQYF
TGTGCCAGCAGCTTAGAAAAACTAGCGGGTCGGCCAGATACGCAGTATTTT
>NA|NA|TRBV7-2|TRBJ2-5
CASSLAIPKPETQYF
TGTGCCAGCAGCTTAGCTATCCCTAAACCAGAGACCCAGTACTTC
>TRBD1|NA|TRBV27|TRBJ1-1
CASSSGDRLNTEAFF
TGTGCCAGCAGTTCCGGGGACAGGCTGAACACTGAAGCTTTCTTT
>NA|NA|TRBV30|TRBJ2-7
CAWSVNMYYEQYF
TGTGCCTGGAGTGTGAATATGTACTACGAGCAGTACTTC
>NA|NA|TRBV7-9|TRBJ1-1
CASSLRQLNTEAFF
TGTGCCAGCAGCCTACGACAGCTGAACACTGAAGCTTTCTTT
>NA|NA|TRBV27|TRBJ1-1
CASSLVRGNTEAFF
TGTGCCAGCAGTTTAGTGAGGGGGAACACTGAAGCTTTCTTT
>NA|NA|TRBV5-1|TRBJ1-1
CASSLGWGQNTEAFF
TGCGCCAGCAGCTTGGGGTGGGGACAGAACACTGAAGCTTTCTTT
>NA|NA|TRBV6-2/TRBV6-3|TRBJ2-1
CASSPIRRASGEQFF
TGTGCCAGCAGTCCGATACGCAGGGCGTCGGGTGAGCAGTTCTTC
>NA|NA|TRBV5-1|TRBJ1-1
CASSSGLDEAFF
TGCGCCAGCAGCTCAGGACTCGATGAAGCTTTCTTT
>NA|NA|TRBV5-1|TRBJ1-2
CASSLAAGSNYGYTF
TGCGCCAGCAGCTTGGCAGCGGGTTCTAACTATGGCTACACCTTC
>NA|NA|TRBV27|TRBJ2-1
CASSPGYSYNEQFF
TGTGCCAGCAGTCCGGGTTACTCCTACAATGAGCAGTTCTTC
>NA|NA|TRBV6-5|TRBJ2-5
CASSYGNQETQYF
TGTGCCAGCAGTTACGGGAACCAAGAGACCCAGTACTTC
>NA|NA|TRBV5-1|TRBJ1-4
CASSLIQGVSEKLFF
TGCGCCAGCAGCTTGATCCAGGGAGTGTCGGAAAAACTGTTTTTT
>NA|NA|TRBV11-3|TRBJ1-4
CASSFRPGTDGLTNEKLFF
TGTGCCAGCAGCTTCCGCCCGGGGACGGACGGTCTGACTAATGAAAAACTGTTTTTT
>TRBD1|NA|TRBV28|TRBJ1-2
CASSSTGTGLGYTF
TGTGCCAGCAGCTCAACCGGGACAGGGCTAGGCTACACCTTC
>NA|NA|TRBV7-2|TRBJ2-5
CASSPRGRRLQETQYF
TGTGCCAGCAGCCCCCGAGGCCGAAGATTGCAAGAGACCCAGTACTTC
>NA|NA|TRBV7-9|TRBJ2-1
CASRSNNEQFF
TGTGCCAGCAGGTCAAACAATGAGCAGTTCTTC
>TRBD1|few|TRBV2|TRBJ1-2
CASSPRTGGEGYTF
TGTGCCAGCAGTCCCAGGACAGGGGGAGAGGGCTACACCTTC
>NA|once|TRBV7-2|TRBJ2-5
CASSPGGFGKETQYF
TGTGCCAGCAGCCCGGGGGGCTTCGGAAAAGAGACCCAGTACTTC
>NA|NA|TRBV6-2/TRBV6-3|TRBJ2-5
CASSYGYRQETQYF
TGTGCCAGCAGTTACGGGTACAGACAAGAGACCCAGTACTTC
>NA|once|TRBV6-5|TRBJ1-6
CASSGNDNSPLHF
TGTGCCAGCAGCGGGAACGATAATTCACCCCTCCACTTT
>NA|many|TRBV7-9|TRBJ1-6
CASSFGWADYNSPLHF
TGTGCCAGCAGCTTTGGGTGGGCCGACTATAATTCACCCCTCCACTTT
>NA|NA|TRBV7-8|TRBJ2-7
CASSFLFYEQYF
TGTGCCAGCAGCTTCCTCTTCTACGAGCAGTACTTC
>NA|NA|TRBV6-6|TRBJ2-7
CASRGGPETSGYEQYF
TGTGCCAGCAGGGGGGGGCCAGAGACTAGTGGTTACGAGCAGTACTTC
>NA|once|TRBV12-3/TRBV12-4|TRBJ1-4
CASSFRNVEKLFF
TGTGCCAGCAGTTTCAGGAACGTTGAAAAACTGTTTTTT
>NA|NA|TRBV2|TRBJ1-5
CASSDRGYSQHF
TGTGCCAGCAGTGACCGCGGCTATTCCCAGCATTTT
>NA|few|TRBV6-2/TRBV6-3|TRBJ1-4
CASSPTGGQRKLFF
TGTGCCAGCAGCCCGACCGGGGGGCAGAGAAAACTGTTTTTT
>TRBD1|NA|TRBV6-5|TRBJ1-5
CASTPTGGQPQHF
TGTGCCAGCACTCCCACAGGGGGACAGCCCCAGCATTTT
>TRBD1|NA|TRBV5-1|TRBJ1-2
CASSPVGQGVNYGYTF
TGCGCCAGCAGCCCGGTGGGACAGGGTGTTAACTATGGCTACACCTTC
>NA|NA|TRBV5-4|TRBJ1-5
CASSLGGGSNQPQHF
TGTGCCAGCAGCTTGGGGGGTGGTAGCAATCAGCCCCAGCATTTT
>TRBD1|NA|TRBV3-1/TRBV3-2|TRBJ2-7
CASSTGTGNYEQYF
TGTGCCAGCAGCACCGGGACAGGGAACTACGAGCAGTACTTC
>TRBD1|NA|TRBV5-8|TRBJ1-5
CASSLGDRVNQPQHF
TGTGCCAGCAGCTTGGGTGACAGGGTTAATCAGCCCCAGCATTTT
>TRBD1|NA|TRBV5-4|TRBJ2-7
CASSLSGGASYEQYF
TGTGCCAGCAGCTTGTCAGGGGGCGCAAGCTACGAGCAGTACTTC
>NA|NA|TRBV6-6|TRBJ1-2
CASRREGSNYGYTF
TGTGCCAGCAGGCGGGAAGGATCTAACTATGGCTACACCTTC
>TRBD1|few|TRBV7-2|TRBJ1-2
CASSLIGQGHGYTF
TGTGCCAGCAGCTTAATTGGACAGGGGCATGGCTACACCTTC
>NA|NA|TRBV5-6|TRBJ1-1
CASSFLVARDPEAFF
TGTGCCAGCAGCTTCCTGGTCGCCAGGGACCCTGAAGCTTTCTTT
>NA|NA|TRBV5-5|TRBJ2-7
CASSSYFIDEQYF
TGTGCCAGCAGCTCCTATTTTATCGACGAGCAGTACTTC
>NA|NA|TRBV30|TRBJ1-1
CAWKGGNTEAFF
TGTGCCTGGAAGGGGGGGAACACTGAAGCTTTCTTT
>TRBD1|NA|TRBV6-6|TRBJ1-3
CAVIRQGISGNTIYF
TGTGCCGTGATCCGACAGGGGATCTCTGGAAACACCATATATTTT
>TRBD1|NA|TRBV3-1/TRBV3-2|TRBJ1-3
CASSWTGSGNTIYF
TGTGCCAGCAGCTGGACAGGGTCTGGAAACACCATATATTTT
>NA|NA|TRBV6-2/TRBV6-3|TRBJ1-2
CASSYSRSNYGYTF
TGTGCCAGCAGTTACTCACGGTCTAACTATGGCTACACCTTC
>NA|NA|TRBV29-1|TRBJ1-2
CSVEPGANYGYTF
TGCAGCGTTGAACCAGGGGCGAACTATGGCTACACCTTC
>NA|few|TRBV6-1|TRBJ1-1
CASSEVNASEAFF
TGTGCCAGCAGTGAAGTAAATGCATCTGAAGCTTTCTTT
>NA|once|TRBV30|TRBJ1-2
CAWSTYGRSYGYTF
TGTGCCTGGAGTACCTATGGACGGAGCTATGGCTACACCTTC
>TRBD1|NA|TRBV19|TRBJ1-2
CASDEGARNYGYTF
TGTGCCAGCGACGAGGGGGCGCGGAACTATGGCTACACCTTC
>NA|NA|TRBV4-2|TRBJ1-2
CASSQASSGYWGYGYTF
TGTGCCAGCAGCCAAGCGTCTTCAGGGTATTGGGGCTATGGCTACACCTTC
>TRBD1|NA|TRBV4-3|TRBJ2-6
CASSQGTYRGSGANVLTF
TGCGCCAGCAGCCAAGGTACCTACAGGGGGTCTGGGGCCAACGTCCTGACTTTC
>NA|NA|TRBV5-1|TRBJ1-3
CASSPSGGSGNTIYF
TGCGCCAGCAGCCCCTCGGGGGGTTCTGGAAACACCATATATTTT
>NA|NA|TRBV6-2/TRBV6-3|TRBJ1-3
CASSPRGRYSGNTIYF
TGTGCCAGCAGTCCCCGGGGACGGTACTCTGGAAACACCATATATTTT
>NA|once|TRBV4-1|TRBJ2-5
CASSQGLLGTETQYF
TGCGCCAGCAGCCAAGGACTTCTAGGCACAGAGACCCAGTACTTC
>TRBD2|NA|TRBV30|TRBJ2-1
CAWRRAGGPLNEQFF
TGTGCCTGGAGGAGAGCGGGGGGGCCCCTCAATGAGCAGTTCTTC
>TRBD1|NA|TRBV4-3|TRBJ2-1
CASSQGQSGGSKFF
TGCGCCAGCAGCCAAGGTCAGTCAGGGGGCTCTAAGTTCTTC
>TRBD2|once|TRBV7-2|TRBJ2-5
CASSLRRGGRETQYF
TGTGCCAGCAGCTTACGACGGGGGGGCCGCGAGACCCAGTACTTC
>TRBD1|few|TRBV28|TRBJ2-7
CASSRTGYEQYF
TGTGCCAGCAGCCGGACAGGCTACGAGCAGTACTTC